The 24 T cell receptor beta chains reported below all come from one sample, sequenced in a study of blood T cell repertoires in COVID-19. TCRdb's copy holds only in-frame clones and misses some; the assay was immunoSEQ multiplex PCR. The data contain about 300,000 clones, 65% to 90% of them singletons. Sequencing input: PBMCs or T cells enriched from blood (not recorded which). The receptors stem from a young woman who had recovered from COVID-19.

The chain is built from TRBV20-1 and TRBJ2-1, with 7 bases matching TRBD2. This CDR3 is built from 11 residues. CDR1 is DFQATT, CDR2 SNEGSKA, per germline (reference sequence). After removal of 4 bases from V and 8 bases from J, the junction contained 2 bases not matched to a gene. The CDR3 spells CSATGGHEQFF. The CDR3 DNA follows: TGCAGTGCTACGGGGGGTCATGAGCAGTTCTTC.

The V call is TRBV3-1 (or the pseudogene TRBV3-2), the J call TRBJ2-7; a weak D match, TRBD2 (5 bases). The CDR3 length is 16 residues. V dropped 5 bases and J dropped 5 bases, with 22 bases sitting between them. Germline V gene lookup returns CDR1 LGHDT and CDR2 YNNKEL (reference sequence). The CDR3 loop reads CASSSTNWTPANEQYF. CDR3 in DNA: TGTGCCAGCAGCTCAACCAATTGGACTCCCGCGAACGAGCAGTACTTC.

The chain uses TRBV7-9 and TRBJ2-7; D is possibly TRBD1 (5 bases). Per germline, CDR1 SEHNR and CDR2 FQNEAQ (reference sequence). Trimming removed 1 base at V and 7 bases at J, with 8 bases between. There are 12 residues in the CDR3. In DNA, the CDR3 is TGTGCCAGCAGCTTAGTAGGGGAAGAGCAGTACTTC. This encodes CASSLVGEEQYF.

This chain connects TRBV12-5 to TRBJ2-5, with 11 bases lining up with TRBD2. From germline, CDR1 is LGHNT and CDR2 FRNRAP. Germline trimming cut 6 bases from V and 5 bases from J; bases unmatched to any gene: 5. The CDR3 contains 14 residues. The DNA of the CDR3 is TGTGCTAGTGGGCTAGCGGGGGGATTGGAGACCCAGTACTTC. Translated, it gives CASGLAGGLETQYF. Supplemented by reference TRBV12-5 and TRBJ2-5, the full variable domain reads DARVTQTPRHKVTEMGQEVTMRCQPILGHNTVFWYRQTMMQGLELLAYFRNRAPLDDSGMPKDRFSAEMPDATLATLKIQPSEPRDSAVYFCASGLAGGLETQYFGPGTRLLVL.

This rearrangement joins TRBV27 to TRBJ1-1; unclear D gene. Germline-derived CDR1 and CDR2 are MNHEY and SMNVEV (reference sequence). This CDR3 has 13 residues. Trimming removed 4 bases from V and 4 bases from J, with 10 bases in between. CDR3 sequence: CASSSARSTEAFF. The CDR3 bases are TGTGCCAGCAGTTCCGCGCGAAGCACTGAAGCTTTCTTT.

The chain links TRBV2 to TRBJ2-1; tentatively, D is TRBD2 (5 bases). The V end lost 5 bases, the J end lost 8 bases, and 7 bases lay between the germline ends. Germline assignment: CDR1 SNHLY and CDR2 FYNNEI. CDR3 length: 11 amino acids. Here the CDR3 DNA reads TGTGCCAGCAGTCCGGAGGATGAGCAGTTCTTC. Protein sequence: CASSPEDEQFF. The complete variable domain, with remaining parts taken from reference TRBV2 and TRBJ2-1, reads EPEVTQTPSHQVTQMGQEVILRCVPISNHLYFYWYRQILGQKVEFLVSFYNNEISEKSEIFDDQFSVERPDGSNFTLKIRSTKLEDSAMYFCASSPEDEQFFGPGTRLTVL.

This sequence joins TRBV9 and TRBJ1-1; no clear D. The CDR3 is made up of 18 amino acids. Germline CDR1 SGDLS, CDR2 YYNGEE. With 1 base removed from V and 1 base from J, the gap between germline ends came to 20 bases. Here the CDR3 reads CASSVSVSVGLTNTEAFF. Written as DNA, the CDR3 is TGTGCCAGCAGCGTATCAGTATCTGTTGGGCTGACGAACACTGAAGCTTTCTTT.

V gene TRBV27 combines with J gene TRBJ2-5; TRBD2 matches at 14 bases. Unmatched junction bases numbered 1, after V lost 6 bases and J lost 4 bases. This CDR3 contains 14 residues. From germline, CDR1 is MNHEY and CDR2 SMNVEV (reference sequence). The CDR3 DNA sequence: TGTGCCAGCAGGGGACTAGCGGGAGCAGAGACCCAGTACTTC. This codes for CASRGLAGAETQYF.

This clone was detected many times. The CDR3 bases are TGTGCCAGCAGTGAAGAGACTACCTACCGCAATGAGCAGTTCTTC. It encodes CASSEETTYRNEQFF. The chain is built from TRBV6-1 and TRBJ2-1; weak D call: TRBD2 (5 bases). V was shortened by 1 base and J by 6 bases, with 13 bases between the two germline ends. Per germline, CDR1 MNHNS and CDR2 SASEGT. CDR3 length: 15 amino acids.

The J gene is TRBJ1-2, the V gene TRBV10-3; D remains unclear. CDR1 and CDR2 (germline): ENHRY, SYGVKD. V was shortened by 4 bases and J by 12 bases, with 15 bases between the two germline ends. The CDR3 totals 12 residues. The CDR3 nucleotides read TGTGCCATCAGTGTAGGCACGGAGGTGCACACCTTC. Amino acid sequence: CAISVGTEVHTF.

This clone was observed once. The chain links TRBV28 to TRBJ2-3, with D uncertain. The CDR3 length is 15 residues. Trimming took 2 bases from V and 0 from J, leaving 9 bases between them. Germline V gene lookup returns CDR1 MDHEN and CDR2 SYDVKM. The CDR3 sequence: CASSLGEPSTDTQYF. In DNA form, the CDR3 reads TGTGCCAGCAGTTTAGGAGAGCCTAGCACAGATACGCAGTATTTT.

The rearrangement joins TRBV3-1 (or the pseudogene TRBV3-2) to TRBJ2-1; unclear D gene. The ends were cut back, 0 bases at V and 7 bases at J, with 4 bases in the middle. The CDR3 covers 12 residues. Germline CDR1 is LGHDT and CDR2 is YNNKEL (reference sequence). The CDR3 nucleotides read TGTGCCAGCAGCCAAGAACAGAATGAGCAGTTCTTC. Amino acid sequence: CASSQEQNEQFF.

CDR3: CASSRGRVDTEAFF. CDR3 coding DNA: TGTGCCAGCAGCAGGGGGCGCGTGGACACTGAAGCTTTCTTT. The V call is TRBV9, the J call TRBJ1-1; 7 nucleotides align to TRBD1. Germline trimming cut 4 bases from V and 3 bases from J; bases unmatched to any gene: 6. The CDR3 sequence is 14 residues long. CDR1 and CDR2 (germline): SGDLS, YYNGEE.

This clone showed up just a few times. The J gene is TRBJ1-1, the V gene TRBV5-1, with 8 bases aligning to TRBD1. The germline V gene has CDR1 SGHRS and CDR2 YFSETQ. J gave up 2 bases and V 1 base, and 1 base lay outside the gene matches. The CDR3 loop spans 14 amino acids. CDR3 bases: TGCGCCAGCAGCTTGACAGGGGGTAACACTGAAGCTTTCTTT. Amino acids: CASSLTGGNTEAFF.

The rearrangement uses TRBV30 and TRBJ2-7, with a possible D match to TRBD1 (7 bases). Trimming took off 1 base at V and 2 bases at J, with 15 bases between the two ends. This CDR3 region has 15 residues. Germline V lookup: CDR1 GTSNPN, CDR2 SVGIG (reference sequence). CDR3 protein: CAWSGRRDSAYEQYF. In DNA, the CDR3 is TGTGCCTGGAGTGGTAGGAGGGACAGCGCCTACGAGCAGTACTTC.

The gene calls are TRBV27 and TRBJ2-3, with D possibly matching TRBD1 (6 bases). This CDR3 has 20 residues. Germline V CDR1 and CDR2: MNHEY, SMNVEV (reference sequence). Trimming pared 6 bases from V and 7 bases from J, leaving 35 bases between. CDR3 sequence reads: CASSLRPRGGAGEHRNTQYF. The CDR3 region has the DNA TGTGCCAGCAGCTTACGACCCAGGGGTGGGGCAGGAGAGCACAGAAATACGCAGTATTTT.

This clone is a singleton in its sample. The chain links TRBV5-1 to TRBJ1-1, with D perhaps TRBD1 (6 bases). The V end lost 0 bases, the J end lost 4 bases, and 10 bases lay between the germline ends. Germline lookup yields CDR1 SGHRS and CDR2 YFSETQ. This CDR3 is built from 14 residues. The CDR3 DNA follows: TGCGCCAGCAGCTTGGTTCGGGACACCACTGAAGCTTTCTTT. Translation gives CASSLVRDTTEAFF.

The gene calls are TRBV3-1 (or the pseudogene TRBV3-2) and TRBJ1-1; maybe TRBD1 (5 bases). CDR3 length equals 14 residues. Germline CDR1 reads LGHDT; CDR2 reads YNNKEL (reference sequence). Trimming took off 7 bases at V and 4 bases at J, with 16 bases between the two ends. CDR3 sequence reads: CASTHGGTGTEAFF. Here the CDR3 DNA reads TGTGCCAGCACCCACGGGGGTACGGGCACTGAAGCTTTCTTT.

CDR3 coding DNA: TGTGCCAGCCGGGATAGCGGGAGGGCCTACGAGCAGTACTTC. Translated: CASRDSGRAYEQYF. The V and J genes are TRBV3-1 (or the pseudogene TRBV3-2) and TRBJ2-7, with 11 bases identical to TRBD2. The CDR3 runs to 14 residues. CDR1 and CDR2 from the germline V gene are LGHDT and YNNKEL (reference sequence). The V segment lost 8 bases and the J segment 2 bases; nucleotides outside the gene matches: 5.

Turning to this clone: Germline is not matched at one junction end, which may reflect a read error. The chain recombines TRBV5-1 with TRBJ1-6, with D possibly being TRBD1 (5 bases). The CDR3 loop spans 15 amino acids. The germline gives CDR1 SGHRS, CDR2 YFSETQ. This chain's CDR3 is CASRLGLSYNSPLHF. CDR3 nucleotides: TGCGCCAGCAGATTGGGACTCTCCTATAATTCACCCCTCCACTTT.

The chain recombines TRBV20-1 with TRBJ2-5, with TRBD1 as a possible D gene (5 bases). Germline CDR1 is DFQATT and CDR2 is SNEGSKA (reference sequence). V lost 3 bases to trimming and J lost 2 bases, with 7 bases between them. This CDR3 is 12 amino acids long. The CDR3 bases are TGCAGTGCTAGTAGGGGTCAAGAGACCCAGTACTTC. Its protein is CSASRGQETQYF.

The V call is TRBV5-4, the J call TRBJ2-2; TRBD2 matches 7 bases. This CDR3 has 15 amino acids. With 7 bases clipped from V and 1 base from J, the junction kept 7 bases outside the gene matches. Germline CDR1 reads SGHNT; CDR2 reads YYREEE (reference sequence). Here the CDR3 DNA reads TGTGCCAGCGCGGCGGCTAGCGGGAACACCGGGGAGCTGTTTTTT. Translated, it gives CASAAASGNTGELFF. The variable domain in full, completed from reference TRBV5-4 and TRBJ2-2, reads ETGVTQSPTHLIKTRGQQVTLRCSSQSGHNTVSWYQQALGQGPQFIFQYYREEENGRGNFPPRFSGLQFPNYSSELNVNALELDDSALYLCASAAASGNTGELFFGEGSRLTVL.

The chain carries TRBV4-2 and TRBJ2-2; maybe TRBD1 (8 bases). Trimming removed 1 base from V and 0 bases from J, with 15 bases in between. CDR3 length: 18 residues. Germline CDR1 and CDR2: LGHNA and YNFKEQ. The CDR3 spells CASSQGITGGANTGELFF. The CDR3 DNA is TGTGCCAGCAGCCAAGGGATAACAGGGGGGGCGAACACCGGGGAGCTGTTTTTT.

The sample holds a few counts of this clone. The chain joins TRBV14 to TRBJ2-1; 7 bases agree with TRBD2. Germline values: CDR1 SGHDN, CDR2 FVKESK. This CDR3 region has 11 residues. V shed 2 bases, J shed 12 bases, and the junction held 1 base outside the gene matches. CDR3 sequence: CASSQLAVQFF. The CDR3 coding sequence is TGTGCCAGCAGCCAACTAGCGGTGCAGTTCTTC.